The sequence of this T cell receptor (beta chain) was determined in a study of blood T cell repertoires in COVID-19. Study overall: Both acute and convalescent COVID-19 samples were obtained from the United States, Italy and Spain. T cells, B-cell-depleted T cells, or PBMCs supplied cDNA or gDNA.

In the source study's methods: Amplified reference gene primers provided the basis for estimating nucleated cell counts. Profiled with immunoSEQ multiplex PCR; TCRdb holds only in-frame clones, not every one. V and J calls and clone size come straight from that table; D and trimming were deduced from the DNA. The sample gives approximately 150,000 clones, 60% to 80% of which show up once; about 9% is in the top ten. The sample holds a few counts of this clone. The TCR comes from a man aged 50 or older with active or convalescent COVID-19. The sequencing sample was made of peripheral blood.

CDR3 sequence (DNA): TGTGCCAGCAGTTACGCCCGGGGTCAGGATCAGCCCCAGCATTTT. As protein: CASSYARGQDQPQHF. The chain combines TRBV6-6 with TRBJ1-5, with no clear D. Germline V lookup: CDR1 MNHNY, CDR2 SVGAGI (reference sequence). CDR3 length: 15 amino acids. V shed 2 bases and J shed 5 bases, with 13 bases lying between them.